These 28 T cell receptor beta chains came from one sample sequenced in a study of blood T cell repertoires in COVID-19 (dated by TCRdb to 2019 to 2021). Libraries were constructed by the immunoSEQ multiplex PCR assay. Entries here come from immuneACCESS through TCRdb and include only in-frame sequences with V and J called. Some clones fail to appear in such tables; in the studies checked, an unresolved V gene covers under half of the shortfall, and the cause of the remainder is unknown. For this sample the table gives 95,000 to 150,000 clones, of which 82% were detected only once. The ten largest clones add up to 4.5% of the sample. Sequenced sample: peripheral blood. Receptors were obtained from a woman between 70 and 85 years old with acute or convalescent COVID-19.

The rearrangement joins TRBV2 to TRBJ2-5, with 13 bases lining up with TRBD2. V was clipped by 8 bases and J by 4 bases; unmatched bases: 10. This CDR3 is built from 16 residues. Germline CDR1 reads SNHLY; CDR2 reads FYNNEI. In DNA form, the CDR3 reads TGTGCCAGCCGTCCCGGGACTAGCGGGGATTTAGAGACCCAGTACTTC. Translating gives CASRPGTSGDLETQYF.

The chain couples TRBV6-2 or TRBV6-3 to TRBJ1-1; the match to TRBD1 covers 7 bases. Per germline, CDR1 MNHEY and CDR2 SVGEGT. The CDR3 is made up of 15 amino acids. V shed 8 bases, J shed 0 bases, and the junction held 9 bases outside the gene matches. The CDR3 is CASCSDRKMNTEAFF. In nucleotides, the CDR3 is TGTGCCAGCTGTTCGGACAGGAAGATGAACACTGAAGCTTTCTTT.

In its sample, this clone was seen a few times. The chain's CDR3 is CASRDDRLTNTGANVLTF. The CDR3 bases are TGCGCCAGCAGAGACGACAGGCTCACTAATACTGGGGCCAACGTCCTGACTTTC. V and J are TRBV5-1 and TRBJ2-6; perhaps TRBD1 as D (6 bases). V lost 5 bases and J 2 bases, leaving 20 bases between the germline ends. The CDR3 spans 18 residues. Germline values: CDR1 SGHRS, CDR2 YFSETQ.

The V gene is TRBV6-6, the J gene TRBJ1-1, with TRBD1 identical over 7 bases. The CDR3 runs 16 residues. Germline CDR1 MNHNY, CDR2 SVGAGI (reference sequence). The V segment lost 4 bases and the J segment 2 bases; nucleotides outside the gene matches: 10. CDR3 region: CASSSQTGTINTEAFF. The CDR3 DNA follows: TGTGCCAGCAGTTCTCAGACAGGGACAATAAACACTGAAGCTTTCTTT.

The CDR3 loop is CASSKHITGGLRYGYTF. CDR3 in DNA: TGTGCCAGCAGCAAACATATTACAGGGGGCCTCAGGTATGGCTACACCTTC. This chain uses TRBV6-4 with TRBJ1-2; 9 bases agree with TRBD1. The V gene's germline CDR1 is MRHNA and CDR2 SNTAGT. The CDR3 loop spans 17 amino acids. V gave up 6 bases and J gave up 5 bases; unmatched junction bases: 16.

This clone has more than one count but fewer than ten. The chain carries TRBV4-2 and TRBJ1-1; D is unclear. CDR3 length: 13 residues. Germline V CDR1 and CDR2: LGHNA, YNFKEQ. V was clipped by 8 bases and J by 1 base, with 11 bases between them. CDR3 nucleotide sequence: TGTGCCAGCGGTGAAAACTCGAACACTGAAGCTTTCTTT. Its translation: CASGENSNTEAFF.

This clone was seen a few times. The V gene is TRBV4-1, the J gene TRBJ1-1, with 8 bases matching TRBD1. The germline V gene has CDR1 MGHRA and CDR2 YSYEKL. The CDR3 has 16 residues. Trimming cost V 3 bases and J 1 base; bases outside gene matches: 7. The CDR3 DNA sequence: TGCGCCAGCAGCCAGGGACAGGCAATGAGGAACACTGAAGCTTTCTTT. Protein: CASSQGQAMRNTEAFF.

This chain joins TRBV5-4 and TRBJ2-1; 9 bases align to TRBD2. Germline loops: CDR1 SGHNT, CDR2 YYREEE (reference sequence). The CDR3 covers 14 residues. J gave up 7 bases and V 6 bases, and 8 bases lay outside the gene matches. The CDR3 DNA reads as TGTGCCAGCACGCCGGGACTAGCTAAGAATGAGCAGTTCTTC. It is translated as CASTPGLAKNEQFF.

This clone appeared a few times. The chain is built from TRBV19 and TRBJ2-5, with D unclear. Germline CDR1 LNHDA, CDR2 SQIVND (reference sequence). Trimming left V 4 bases short and J 5 bases short, with 11 bases between. The CDR3 spans 13 residues. The CDR3 DNA sequence: TGTGCCAGTAGTACCTATTCCTTGGAGACCCAGTACTTC. Its translation: CASSTYSLETQYF.

V usage is TRBV24-1 and J usage is TRBJ1-2; no definite D call. The CDR3 is made up of 12 amino acids. CDR1 and CDR2 from the germline V gene are KGHDR and SFDVKD. The ends were cut back, 0 bases at V and 8 bases at J, with 6 bases in the middle. The CDR3 DNA reads TGTGCCACCAGTGATTTGGGAGGAGGCTACACCTTC. Translating gives CATSDLGGGYTF.

The sample holds one count of this clone. The V and J genes are TRBV30 and TRBJ2-3, with a tentative D call TRBD2 (6 bases). The germline V and J ends were trimmed by 4 bases and 1 base, with 12 bases remaining between them. The CDR3 is 14 amino acids. Germline values: CDR1 GTSNPN, CDR2 SVGIG (reference sequence). The CDR3 region is CAWNPPGGTDTQYF. In nucleotides, the CDR3 is TGTGCCTGGAATCCACCGGGGGGCACAGATACGCAGTATTTT.

This clone was observed a single time. The chain joins TRBV9 to TRBJ1-3; D unclear. Germline V lookup: CDR1 SGDLS, CDR2 YYNGEE. Trimming cost V 0 bases and J 0 bases, with 4 bases left between them. This CDR3 has 14 residues. The DNA of the CDR3 is TGTGCCAGCAGCGTAGGGAGCTCTGGAAACACCATATATTTT. Translating gives CASSVGSSGNTIYF.

The J gene is TRBJ2-5, the V gene TRBV19, with 13 positions matching TRBD2. The germline V gene encodes CDR1 LNHDA and CDR2 SQIVND (reference sequence). V gave up 6 bases and J gave up 2 bases; unmatched junction bases: 3. CDR3 size: 15 residues. The CDR3 loop is CASSPTSGGQETQYF. Written as DNA, the CDR3 is TGTGCCAGTAGCCCGACTAGCGGGGGGCAAGAGACCCAGTACTTC.

This chain's CDR3 is CASSIKGRQNIQYF. The DNA for the CDR3 is TGTGCCAGTAGTATCAAAGGGAGGCAAAACATTCAGTACTTC. The chain combines TRBV19 with TRBJ2-4, with a weak D call TRBD2 (6 bases). This CDR3 region has 14 residues. V was cut by 3 bases and J by 5 bases, with 11 bases left in between. The germline gives CDR1 LNHDA, CDR2 SQIVND (reference sequence). The full variable domain, in which reference TRBV19 and TRBJ2-4 provide the parts outside the CDR3, is DGGITQSPKYLFRKEGQNVTLSCEQNLNHDAMYWYRQDPGQGLRLIYYSQIVNDFQKGDIAEGYSVSREKKESFPLTVTSAQKNPTAFYLCASSIKGRQNIQYFGAGTRLSVL.

This clone has a handful of counts. The J gene is TRBJ1-1, the V gene TRBV11-1; D is unresolved. Trimming took off 1 base at V and 8 bases at J, with 11 bases between the two ends. Germline CDR1 and CDR2: SGHAT and FQDESV (reference sequence). The CDR3 totals 13 residues. CDR3 coding DNA: TGTGCCAGCAGCTTAGGCGTCGCCCAAGAAGCTTTCTTT. This gives the protein CASSLGVAQEAFF.

The J gene is TRBJ1-3, the V gene TRBV7-3; the D gene is possibly TRBD1 (5 bases). The CDR3 covers 15 residues. V was pared by 5 bases and J by 3 bases, with 14 bases between. Germline V CDR1 and CDR2: SGHTA, FQGTGA. This CDR3 is CASSRTGDVGNTIYF. In nucleotides, the CDR3 is TGTGCCAGCAGCCGTACGGGGGACGTTGGAAACACCATATATTTT.

The chain combines TRBV5-4 with TRBJ2-4; 11 bases are a match to TRBD1. Losses at the gene ends were 4 bases for V and 1 base for J; bases not matched to a gene: 4. In germline, CDR1 is SGHNT, CDR2 YYREEE (reference sequence). The CDR3 length is 16 residues. The CDR3 DNA sequence: TGTGCCAGCAGCAAGGGACAGGGGGTTGCCAAAAACATTCAGTACTTC. It encodes CASSKGQGVAKNIQYF.

This clone has just one count. The chain has TRBV5-6 and TRBJ1-2; 9 positions match TRBD1. Germline CDR1 SGHDT, CDR2 YYEEEE. This CDR3 spans 17 amino acids. V gave up 4 bases and J gave up 4 bases; unmatched junction bases: 14. The CDR3 bases are TGTGCCAGCAGCCCACTCCGGGACAGGGTTTCTTCCTATGGCTACACCTTC. Its translation is CASSPLRDRVSSYGYTF.

The chain recombines TRBV24-1 with TRBJ1-5, with 9 bases fitting TRBD1. The V segment lost 4 bases and the J segment 4 bases; nucleotides outside the gene matches: 4. This CDR3 is built from 15 residues. In germline, CDR1 is KGHDR, CDR2 SFDVKD. CDR3 nucleotide sequence: TGTGCCACCAGTGACTCGGGACAGGGAAATCAGCCCCAGCATTTT. It translates to CATSDSGQGNQPQHF.

The V and J genes are TRBV6-1 and TRBJ2-1; 8 bases are a match to TRBD2. J was trimmed by 7 bases and V by 4 bases; bases with no gene match: 15. The CDR3 is 17 amino acids. Germline loops: CDR1 MNHNS, CDR2 SASEGT. DNA of the CDR3: TGTGCCAGCAGTGCCGAGGTTGGTCGCGGGGGGCTTAATGAGCAGTTCTTC. This sequence encodes CASSAEVGRGGLNEQFF.

The chain is built from TRBV20-1 and TRBJ1-5, with a weak D call TRBD1 (5 bases). Trimming cost V 3 bases and J 4 bases, with 10 bases left between them. CDR3 size: 13 residues. Germline V gene lookup returns CDR1 DFQATT and CDR2 SNEGSKA (reference sequence). The CDR3 DNA is TGCAGTGCTAGTCGAGACAGAAATCAGCCCCAGCATTTT. Its translation is CSASRDRNQPQHF.

V is TRBV14 and J is TRBJ1-2; D is perhaps TRBD1 (6 bases). Trimming shortened V by 4 bases and J by 2 bases, and 35 bases separated the two germline ends. Germline V gene lookup returns CDR1 SGHDN and CDR2 FVKESK. The CDR3 length is 22 residues. DNA of the CDR3: TGTGCCAGCAGCCCGACCTTAGGTCTAGAGCTCCGACAGGCCCGGAGGAACTATGGCTACACCTTC. Translating gives CASSPTLGLELRQARRNYGYTF.

The CDR3 region has the DNA TGCGCCAGCAGCCCGACCGACAGATTCACTGAAGCTTTCTTT. It translates to CASSPTDRFTEAFF. This chain links TRBV5-1 with TRBJ1-1, with a tentative D call TRBD1 (5 bases). This CDR3 contains 14 residues. Germline values: CDR1 SGHRS, CDR2 YFSETQ. Trimming left V 4 bases short and J 4 bases short, with 14 bases between.

This clone was observed a single time. The chain recombines TRBV9 with TRBJ2-2; a possible D gene is TRBD2 (6 bases). Trimming took 7 bases from V and 3 from J, leaving 16 bases between them. CDR1 and CDR2 (germline): SGDLS, YYNGEE. This CDR3 is 15 amino acids long. CDR3 DNA: TGTGCCAGCGATAAAGGGGTAGCGGACACCGGGGAGCTGTTTTTT. Amino acid sequence: CASDKGVADTGELFF.

The V and J genes are TRBV3-1 (or the pseudogene TRBV3-2) and TRBJ1-1; 8 bases match TRBD1. Germline V gives CDR1 LGHDT, CDR2 YNNKEL (reference sequence). Unmatched junction bases numbered 8, after V lost 3 bases and J lost 8 bases. CDR3 length: 14 residues. CDR3 in amino acids: CASSHRVRTGEAFF. CDR3 bases: TGTGCCAGCAGCCATCGGGTCCGGACAGGGGAAGCTTTCTTT.

V is TRBV2 and J is TRBJ1-4; D possibly corresponds to TRBD1 (6 bases). Germline V gives CDR1 SNHLY, CDR2 FYNNEI. V was cut by 4 bases and J by 1 base, with 7 bases left in between. The CDR3 is 14 amino acids. CDR3 amino acids: CASSARGTNEKLFF. The DNA for the CDR3 is TGTGCCAGCAGTGCCAGGGGAACTAATGAAAAACTGTTTTTT.

V and J are TRBV5-1 and TRBJ2-3; weak D call: TRBD1 (5 bases). CDR1 is SGHRS and CDR2 is YFSETQ in the germline V gene. The CDR3 is 16 amino acids. V lost 4 bases, J lost 0 bases, and 15 bases lay in between. CDR3 sequence (DNA): TGCGCCAGCAGCCCACCAGGGATATCTAGCACAGATACGCAGTATTTT. This sequence encodes CASSPPGISSTDTQYF.

The V and J genes are TRBV5-4 and TRBJ2-3, with 11 bases aligning to TRBD2. The CDR3 extends over 15 amino acids. Germline CDR1 and CDR2: SGHNT and YYREEE (reference sequence). V shed 5 bases and J 5 bases; nucleotides not matched to a gene: 7. The CDR3, as DNA: TGTGCCAGCAGTCATAGCGGGGGGGCCATAGATACGCAGTATTTT. This codes for CASSHSGGAIDTQYF.